The clone carrying this TCR beta chain was seen a handful of times. The CDR3 is made up of 16 amino acids. Germline lookup yields CDR1 LNHNV and CDR2 YYDKDF (reference sequence). Germline trimming cut 1 base from V and 6 bases from J; bases unmatched to any gene: 3. Each CDR3 protein is one row after TCRdb ran MiXCR on the RT-PCR reads. The data hold 750,000 to 850,000 distinct CDR3 sequences, with about 18% observed a single time. This entry comes from a study of response to subunit inactivated influenza vaccine. V and J are TRBV15 and TRBJ2-2, with 12 bases identical to TRBD1. Here the sequenced sample was PBMCs from blood, taken about 5 days after vaccination. The receptor comes from a man aged 45-65 years who received an inactivated influenza vaccine. The CDR3 coding sequence is TGTGCCACCAGCAGAGCCGGGACAGGGGGCTCCGGGGAGCTGTTTTTT. This translates into CATSRAGTGGSGELFF.